These T cell receptor beta chains were read from a single sample in a study of blood T cell repertoires in COVID-19. Profiled with immunoSEQ multiplex PCR; TCRdb holds only in-frame clones, not every one. The table records about 140,000 clones, 75% to 85% of them present only once. Sample: peripheral blood. Source of these receptors: a woman over 75 with active or convalescent COVID-19. CDR3s include the opening cysteine and the closing phenylalanine or tryptophan. Fields, in order: D gene, J gene, V gene, clone size, CDR3 protein, CDR3 DNA. A D gene is named only where the DNA matches it firmly. Where a row states a size, it is once, few, many or the class of an expanded clone; other rows omit it.

- | TRBJ1-1 | TRBV3-1/TRBV3-2 | - | CASSRRGAGNTEAFF | TGTGCCAGCAGCCGTCGGGGGGCGGGGAACACTGAAGCTTTCTTT
- | TRBJ1-4 | TRBV4-1 | - | CASSQAGVTNEKLFF | TGCGCCAGCAGCCAAGCGGGGGTGACTAATGAAAAACTGTTTTTT
TRBD1 | TRBJ2-7 | TRBV11-3 | once | CASSKGQGAGEQYF | TGTGCCAGCAGTAAAGGACAGGGGGCTGGGGAGCAGTACTTC
- | TRBJ2-5 | TRBV5-5 | once | CASSTRQETQYF | TGTGCCAGCAGCACGAGGCAAGAGACCCAGTACTTC
- | TRBJ1-5 | TRBV6-1 | - | CASSEGRGGNQPQHF | TGTGCCAGCAGTGAGGGCAGGGGAGGCAATCAGCCCCAGCATTTT
- | TRBJ2-5 | TRBV5-1 | - | CASSPGGRVVQETQYF | TGCGCCAGCAGCCCTGGGGGCAGGGTCGTCCAAGAGACCCAGTACTTC
TRBD1 | TRBJ1-2 | TRBV6-5 | - | CASTDRGAYTF | TGTGCCAGCACCGACAGGGGTGCCTACACCTTC
TRBD1 | TRBJ2-5 | TRBV5-4 | - | CASSGQQGPSQETQYF | TGTGCCAGCAGTGGCCAACAGGGGCCATCACAAGAGACCCAGTACTTC
TRBD1 | TRBJ1-6 | TRBV18 | few | CASSPDRGNSPLHF | TGTGCCAGCTCCCCGGACAGGGGAAATTCACCCCTCCACTTT
- | TRBJ1-1 | TRBV10-3 | - | CAISERDTESEAFF | TGTGCCATCAGTGAAAGGGACACTGAATCTGAAGCTTTCTTT
TRBD1 | TRBJ2-1 | TRBV5-1 | - | CASNNGQGWVNEQFF | TGCGCCAGCAACAATGGACAGGGGTGGGTCAATGAGCAGTTCTTC
TRBD2 | TRBJ2-5 | TRBV30 | - | CAWSRGIAGGYQETQYF | TGTGCCTGGAGTCGAGGTATAGCGGGGGGTTACCAAGAGACCCAGTACTTC
- | TRBJ1-1 | TRBV9 | - | CASSVGQGPSEAFF | TGTGCCAGCAGCGTAGGTCAGGGGCCCTCTGAAGCTTTCTTT
- | TRBJ1-2 | TRBV19 | - | CASRTAQGLNYGYTF | TGTGCCAGTAGGACCGCACAGGGTTTAAACTATGGCTACACCTTC
- | TRBJ1-2 | TRBV19 | - | CASSIDWANPYGYTF | TGTGCCAGTAGTATAGATTGGGCGAATCCCTATGGCTACACCTTC
- | TRBJ1-5 | TRBV2 | - | CASGGGGRQPQHF | TGTGCCAGCGGGGGTGGGGGGAGGCAGCCCCAGCATTTT
- | TRBJ1-4 | TRBV7-8 | - | CASSFSRRGLRKIEKLFF | TGTGCCAGCAGCTTCTCCCGGAGAGGATTGCGGAAGATTGAAAAACTGTTTTTT
TRBD1 | TRBJ2-3 | TRBV28 | - | CASSKITPPGQGSTDTQYF | TGTGCCAGCAGCAAAATAACCCCGCCGGGACAGGGGAGCACAGATACGCAGTATTTT
- | TRBJ2-7 | TRBV5-6 | - | CASSFFAGTNEQYF | TGTGCCAGCAGCTTTTTCGCCGGGACAAACGAGCAGTACTTC
- | TRBJ2-3 | TRBV5-4 | - | CASSLARGADTQYF | TGTGCCAGCAGCTTGGCCCGGGGGGCCGATACGCAGTATTTT
TRBD1 | TRBJ1-1 | TRBV6-5 | - | CASRRDRMNTEAFF | TGTGCCAGCAGGAGGGACAGGATGAACACTGAAGCTTTCTTT
TRBD2 | TRBJ2-7 | TRBV5-1 | - | CASSETPGGGYEQYF | TGCGCCAGCAGCGAAACCCCGGGCGGGGGCTACGAGCAGTACTTC
TRBD1 | TRBJ2-4 | TRBV19 | - | CASRSMSGQGKNIQYF | TGTGCCAGTAGATCGATGTCGGGACAGGGAAAAAACATTCAGTACTTC
- | TRBJ1-5 | TRBV28 | - | CASSLIQGRQPQHF | TGTGCCAGCAGTTTAATCCAGGGCCGTCAGCCCCAGCATTTT
- | TRBJ1-4 | TRBV30 | - | CAWTPGGAATNEKLFF | TGTGCCTGGACCCCGGGCGGGGCCGCAACTAATGAAAAACTGTTTTTT
- | TRBJ1-1 | TRBV7-6 | - | CASSDLTDNTEAFF | TGTGCCAGCAGCGATCTTACAGATAACACTGAAGCTTTCTTT
TRBD2 | TRBJ2-1 | TRBV4-2 | - | CASSQGLSGGPYNEQFF | TGTGCCAGCAGCCAAGGACTCAGCGGGGGGCCCTACAATGAGCAGTTCTTC
- | TRBJ1-2 | TRBV5-8 | - | CASSYRGVGSGYTF | TGTGCCAGCAGCTACCGGGGGGTGGGGTCCGGCTACACCTTC
- | TRBJ1-3 | TRBV18 | - | CASTLAAGGNTIYF | TGTGCCAGCACCCTTGCCGCAGGAGGAAACACCATATATTTT
- | TRBJ2-2 | TRBV4-1 | - | CASSQADGSGTGELFF | TGCGCCAGCAGCCAAGCGGATGGGTCGGGCACCGGGGAGCTGTTTTTT
- | TRBJ2-3 | TRBV10-3 | - | CAISESGGTSTDTQYF | TGTGCCATCAGTGAGTCTGGGGGGACTAGCACAGATACGCAGTATTTT
TRBD1 | TRBJ1-2 | TRBV4-1 | few | CASSPGQGTDGYTF | TGCGCCAGCAGCCCGGGACAGGGGACGGATGGCTACACCTTC
- | TRBJ2-7 | TRBV2 | - | CASSVRRVAYEQYF | TGTGCCAGCAGTGTACGGCGGGTGGCCTACGAGCAGTACTTC
TRBD1 | TRBJ1-3 | TRBV11-2 | few | CASSIDRGTGNTIYF | TGTGCCAGCAGTATTGACAGGGGGACTGGAAACACCATATATTTT
- | TRBJ2-7 | TRBV5-1 | - | CASSLAQRPYEQYF | TGCGCCAGCAGCTTGGCACAGAGACCCTACGAGCAGTACTTC
TRBD1 | TRBJ2-2 | TRBV27 | - | CASSLDRANTGELFF | TGTGCCAGCAGTTTGGACAGGGCGAACACCGGGGAGCTGTTTTTT
- | TRBJ2-1 | TRBV18 | - | CASSQRGNEQFF | TGTGCCAGCTCTCAACGGGGGAATGAGCAGTTCTTC
TRBD1 | TRBJ2-3 | TRBV24-1 | many | CAIGGSTDTQYF | TGTGCCATAGGGGGCAGCACAGATACGCAGTATTTT
- | TRBJ2-7 | TRBV19 | - | CASSIGTTFYEQYF | TGTGCCAGTAGTATAGGGACAACCTTCTACGAGCAGTACTTC
TRBD1 | TRBJ1-3 | TRBV4-3 | once | CASSQEPQGATGNTIYF | TGCGCCAGCAGCCAAGAGCCACAGGGGGCGACGGGAAACACCATATATTTT
TRBD1 | TRBJ1-1 | TRBV30 | - | CAWSVRAGGRVEAFF | TGTGCCTGGAGTGTACGAGCAGGGGGAAGGGTTGAAGCTTTCTTT